Detailed here is one T cell receptor beta chain. Its antigen remains unidentified. No base quality values were provided; no much bigger clone lies one nucleotide off. The time point label of this sample denotes: cells obtained before transplantation from donor or recipient. CD3+CD4+ and CD3+CD8+ populations were FACS-sorted from unstimulated pre-transplant donor and recipient cells taken from spleen or lymph nodes. These data originate in a study of graft-versus-host responses after intestinal transplantation (dated by TCRdb to the early 2020s). About the full investigation: The transplants that recipients received were multivisceral, liver-intestinal, or isolated intestinal. Graft-versus-host and host-versus-graft alloreactive T cell clones were tracked in the graft, circulation and bone marrow after intestinal transplantation using bulk TCR-beta CDR3 sequencing. A peak of at least 4% donor T cells among recipient peripheral blood mononuclear cells was the definition used for donor T cell macrochimerism. To identify alloreactive clones, pre-transplant mixed lymphocyte reaction products were sequenced and compared with unstimulated pre-transplant donor and recipient T cells. The cohort enrolled about 23 intestinal transplant recipients, one of whom was a retransplant, and a few patients without pretransplant specimens were excluded. Every recipient was given anti-thymocyte globulin induction, then maintenance tacrolimus and steroids for approximately 3 years. Rather than being sequenced by the commercial service, samples from a few later patients were sequenced in-house on an Illumina MiSeq and processed with MiXCR. Broader findings and caveats from the paper: High GvH to HvG T cell clonal ratios were observed in the allografts of patients with donor T cell macrochimerism. GvH clones were detected in recipient bone marrow, and some appeared earlier in ileal mucosa or blood, consistent with an intestinal mucosal origin. Conclusions were limited by the relatively low number and heterogeneity of intestinal transplant patients. Early after transplant, peak levels of circulating GvH clones were found to be associated with declines in HvG clones.

The library came from the immunoSEQ multiplex PCR assay. For most patients, genomic DNA was isolated with the Qiagen DNeasy Blood and Tissue Kit and sent frozen to Adaptive Biotechnologies for TCR sequencing. Adaptive Biotechnologies carried out high-throughput TCR-beta CDR3 sequencing of genomic DNA for most patients. Turning to the authors' computational methods: Adaptive's ImmunoSEQ software supplied the TCR sequencing data for around 17 patients, while MiXCR and VDJtools were used to process a few other patients. To correct CD4 versus CD8 sorting errors, any sequence found in both subsets at a frequency ratio below 5:1 was removed. CDR3 nucleotide sequences shared between donor and recipient were removed because their origin could not be assigned. At least 2-fold expansion over unstimulated cells and a minimum CFSE-low frequency of 0.002% (template counts) or 0.001% (read counts) were required for clones to be classified as alloreactive. A clone was considered mappable if detected in the sequenced pre-transplant spleen, lymph node, or MLR CFSE-low populations of the donor or recipient. Cumulative frequency of alloreactive clones was calculated as a percentage of all sequences weighted by copy number. TCRdb stores this immuneACCESS table with in-frame sequences only. Part of the clones is absent; in the studies checked, under half of the shortfall reflects unresolved V genes, and no reason is known for the rest. The D gene and trimming were derived from the DNA, and the V and J assignments and clone size from that table. The sample contains 110,000 to 150,000 clones, about 90% of them found a single time. About 0.18% of the sample goes to the ten largest clones.

Compared with germline, V lacks 0 bases and J lacks 7 bases; bases without a gene match: 6. The CDR3 numbers 15 residues from cysteine through phenylalanine. This entry keeps only the CDR3 DNA: 45 bases, framed from base 1. Taken from the germline V gene, the CDR1 and CDR2 loops are SGHVS and FNYEAQ. Rearrangement joined TRBV7-6 to TRBJ2-1; TRBD2 fits 7 bases in the junction. Source: unstimulated CD4+ T cells sorted from spleen or lymph node cells, taken before intestinal transplant. The clonotype was recovered from a human donor who received an intestinal transplant. In nucleotides, the sequence is TGTGCCAGCAGCTTAGCCAGCGGGGTTGATAATGAGCAGTTCTTC. It specifies CASSLASGVDNEQFF.